This paragraph covers one TCR beta chain sequence. This clone was seen just once. Its antigen is not yet known. No qualities accompany the bases; no much larger clone lies one base away. The cohort consisted of more than 650 healthy bone marrow donors. At the time of sampling, every cohort member was nominally healthy, though immune exposures that went unrecorded were likely present. The donor was CMV seropositive and was included in the group of approximately 310 seropositive cohort members. Each donor provided a peripheral blood sample, and peripheral blood mononuclear cells were used for TCR beta sequencing. The Qiagen DNeasy Blood Extraction Kit was used to extract genomic DNA from the blood cell samples. The library relied on the immunoSEQ multiplex PCR assay. For the multiplex PCR, a mixture combining 60 forward primers for TCR Vbeta segments and 13 reverse primers for TCR Jbeta segments was used. A multiplex PCR assay on genomic DNA amplified the CDR3 region of rearranged TCR beta genes. The Illumina HiSeq System was used to sequence the amplified TCR beta libraries as 87-base-pair reads. For the original study's pipeline: In a later analysis, tens of millions of unique TCR beta chains were counted across the roughly 670 repertoires, and roughly 11 million of these chains were shared by at least two donors. A nearest-neighbor algorithm error-corrected the raw reads and collapsed the reads into unique sequences, merging closely related sequences to remove PCR and sequencing errors. V, D and J gene segments were assigned by aligning CDR3 sequences to IMGT reference sequences. For a sequence to be retained, a match of at least six nucleotides was required to both a V gene segment and a J gene segment. Rearrangements were called productive when the CDR3 lacked stop codons and stayed in frame with V and J; all others were non-productive. CDR3 was defined according to IMGT convention as the region running from the second conserved V-encoded cysteine to the conserved J-encoded phenylalanine. The earlier analysis of about 570 of the donors excluded any sequence lacking an unambiguous match to a single V gene segment. In an earlier analysis of some 590 of the donors, a V segment was called functional when productive rearrangements were above 56.7%, and segregating when the standard deviation between donors exceeded 5%. To diagnose cytomegalovirus status from the catalog of TCR beta chain sequences, a statistical classification framework was built. A later analysis assigned V and J genes by comparing TCR nucleotide sequences with IMGT/GENE-DB human TR gene sequences. A later analysis assigned CDR3 sequences and most-parsimonious VDJ recombination scenarios with the TCRdist pipeline. In a later analysis, each TCR beta chain was defined by its CDR3 amino acid sequence together with its V-gene family, and reads lacking a unique V-gene family were excluded. To address suspected cross-contamination and a sequencing artifact, a later analysis removed approximately 600 highly shared, low-generation-probability nucleotide sequences. For each public chain, a later analysis derived a clonal expansion index from normalized ranks of inferred template counts within each repertoire. A later analysis computed generation probabilities with a VDJ recombination model fitted to out-of-frame rearrangements, and checked the results against IGoR. In a later analysis, hypergeometric tests were used to score TCR-TCR, TCR-HLA and TCR-CMV co-occurrence, with a repertoire-size bias correction applied to TCR pairs. In a later analysis, false discovery rates were estimated by permuting HLA or CMV assignments 20 times. In a later analysis, co-occurring TCRs were grouped with DBSCAN, and TCRdist sequence similarity was added when clustering was performed within HLA-allele-positive subsets. Repertoires with fewer than 30,000 or more than 120,000 public chains, plus five repertoires with anomalous nucleotide sharing, were excluded from co-occurrence clustering. The clones in this table, taken by TCRdb from immuneACCESS, are in-frame only. Not every clone is retained; where verified, under half of the shortfall comes from an unresolved V gene, and the cause of the rest is unknown. Clonal size and the V and J genes are those of that table, whereas D and trimming came from the DNA. The sample table lists 250,000 to 350,000 clones, 86% of them with a count of one. The ten largest make up roughly 4% of the sample.

These data originate in a study of cytomegalovirus exposure and HLA in healthy donors (dated by TCRdb to between 2016 and 2019). General notes on the study: In an earlier analysis of about 560 of the donors, 250 to 350 Gb of sequence data and 90 million to 120 million unique TCR beta sequences from about 190 million T cells were reported. An early release that covered around 590 HLA-typed donors contained approximately 300 gigabases of sequencing data and 70 million to 100 million unique TCR sequences. Of the roughly 400 genotyped donors, approximately 83% fell in the genetic ancestry cluster associated with self-reported Caucasian donors. The study aimed to test whether signatures of past pathogen exposure could be identified by cataloging public T cell receptors. The T cell repertoires of 670 or so subjects were profiled by immunosequencing and related to cytomegalovirus serostatus. In addition to the first cohort of 666 subjects, a separate validation cohort of approximately 130 different subjects was used. The study combined high-throughput TCR immunosequencing, statistical association of individual TCRs with disease status, and machine learning to predict cytomegalovirus infection status. A later analysis re-analyzed previously published TCR beta repertoires from 666 donors and added high-resolution HLA genotyping to study TCR occurrence patterns. In the later analysis, no new phenotypic data were used to find candidate immune exposures; instead, reliance was placed on TCR beta sequences and their occurrence across donors. An earlier analysis of several hundred of the donors applied high-throughput TCR beta sequencing to assess whether each TCR beta V gene segment acted as functional or pseudogenic. Donor age, sex, ethnicity and CMV serostatus were compiled together with the repertoire data. A later genetic analysis took genome-wide SNP genotypes for about 55% of the 666 donors and used that subset as a discovery cohort. Every repertoire in the discovery cohort had been generated on one and the same sequencing platform. HLA typing included class I and class II loci at four-digit resolution. The number of typed donors differed by locus: roughly 629-640 for A, B, C, DRB1 and DQB1; 500 to 550 for DQA1; some 610 for DPA1; and some 450 for DPB1. Roughly 5 DR-DQ haplotypes were handled as single units for association and clustering, since linkage in the cohort was strong. On average, roughly 200,000 unique TCR beta nucleotide sequences were sequenced per donor among 398 genotyped donors of the cohort, with around 19% of those sequences being non-productive.

Measured from the cysteine to the phenylalanine, the CDR3 is 14 residues long. The only DNA kept is the CDR3, 42 bases in frame from the first base. Germline trimming: 5 bases from V, 4 bases from J; junction bases outside gene matches: 8. As encoded in the germline V gene (reference sequence), CDR1 is GTSNPN while CDR2 is SVGIG. Overall study outcomes, separate from this receptor: Because HLA typing was unavailable for some donors at each locus, only the typed subset was used in association tests. A total of some 180 TCR beta chains were listed by the study as associated with cytomegalovirus. The authors suggested that the approach could potentially be extended to other disease states and immunological phenotypes. An earlier analysis of approximately 530 of the donors showed that most TCR beta V segments appeared in productive rearrangements either about 87% or about 30% of the time, which broadly matched IMGT annotations. At a false discovery rate of 0.05, a later analysis linked 15,000 to 20,000 TCR beta sequences to specific HLA alleles. In vitro tests confirmed that three of the cytomegalovirus-associated TCR beta chains recognize cytomegalovirus antigens. Only TCR beta chains were sequenced in this cohort, and the absence of alpha or paired-chain data limited detectable features. A later analysis found that HLA-associated TCR beta chains were more clonally expanded and had lower generation probabilities than equally common non-associated chains. Some IMGT-functional V segments, including TRBV6-2 and TRBV6-3, could not be told apart with the 87-base-pair reads, so those segments were excluded. A further reported finding was that TCR beta sequences accurately predicted the HLA-A and HLA-B alleles for most subjects in the first cohort. Most TCR sequences were observed very rarely across donors, whereas some public TCRs were present in many individuals. Sequencing depth was assumed to be roughly uniform across donors in the presence/absence analyses, though that assumption may not hold. The classifier was reported to diagnose cytomegalovirus status with high specificity and sensitivity in both the original cohort and the validation cohort. A later analysis found that most CMV-associated TCR beta chains appeared HLA-restricted, with HLA associations seemingly driven largely by CMV exposure. For the cohort, immune exposure information was limited to CMV serostatus. Correlated functional status among segregating V segments might be attributable to linkage disequilibrium, but an unknown experimental factor could not be ruled out. Several of the top co-occurrence clusters appeared to be linked to parvovirus B19, influenza, CMV and Epstein-Barr virus, according to a later analysis. An association between a missense DCLRE1C variant and V-gene and J-gene trimming of TCR beta chains was found in a later genetic analysis and replicated in an independent cohort. A later analysis found that TCR association rates varied across HLA loci, with DRB1 alleles showing the most associated TCRs and HLA-C alleles the fewest. A cluster of highly shared sequence variants was judged likely to be a technical artifact of the sequencing pipeline. Because counts were too low, some 17 rarely observed V segments, including chromosome 9 orphons, were excluded from the earlier analysis of 500 to 700 of the donors. Assigning TCR associations to individual alleles was difficult when HLA alleles, especially DR and DQ, strongly co-occurred. Compared with the approximately 700-donor mean, donors in an Asian-associated ancestry cluster had fewer N-insertions in productive TCRs, according to a later genetic analysis.

This sequence uses TRBV30 and TRBJ1-1; TRBD1 fits 9 bases in the junction. Sequencing used PBMCs. This clonotype originated in a man aged 40-49 years in good health and CMV-seropositive. The CDR3 region reads CAWQQGAGGTEAFF. The DNA sequence is TGTGCCTGGCAACAGGGGGCAGGAGGCACTGAAGCTTTCTTT.